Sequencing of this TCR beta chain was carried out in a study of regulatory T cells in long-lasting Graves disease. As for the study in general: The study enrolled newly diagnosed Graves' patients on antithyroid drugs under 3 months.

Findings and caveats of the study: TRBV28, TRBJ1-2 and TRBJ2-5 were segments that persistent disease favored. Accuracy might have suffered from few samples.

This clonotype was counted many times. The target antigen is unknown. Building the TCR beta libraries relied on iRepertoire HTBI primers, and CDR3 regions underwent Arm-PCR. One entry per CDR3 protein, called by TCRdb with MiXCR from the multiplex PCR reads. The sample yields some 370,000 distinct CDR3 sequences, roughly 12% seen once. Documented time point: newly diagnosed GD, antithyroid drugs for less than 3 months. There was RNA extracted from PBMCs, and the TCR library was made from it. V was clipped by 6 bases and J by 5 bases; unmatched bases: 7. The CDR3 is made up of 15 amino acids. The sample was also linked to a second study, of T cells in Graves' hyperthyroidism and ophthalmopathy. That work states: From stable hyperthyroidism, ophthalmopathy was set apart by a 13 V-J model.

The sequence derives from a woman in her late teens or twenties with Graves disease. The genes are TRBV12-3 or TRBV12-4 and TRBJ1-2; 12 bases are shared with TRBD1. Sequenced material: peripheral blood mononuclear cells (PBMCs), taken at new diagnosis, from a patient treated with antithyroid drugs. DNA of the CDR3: TGTGCCAGCAGGAGGGACAGGGGGCCCTCGTATGGCTACACCTTC. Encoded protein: CASRRDRGPSYGYTF.